This T cell receptor beta chain was captured by sequencing in a study of shared clonotypes between healthy human individuals (dated by TCRdb to 2018 to 2020). About the study as a whole: A couple of women and a few men aged 18 to 49 years were included in the cohort. For each donor, CD4 naive and CD4 memory were each run on three plates, CD8 naive on two plates, and CD8 memory on one plate. To estimate repertoire size and how much clonotype sharing occurs between individuals, the study deeply sequenced the blood TCR repertoires of several healthy adults. Different laboratories and diverse techniques were used to prepare libraries and sequence TCR repertoires, to increase sequencing depth and limit assay-specific biases. Per donor, leukapheresis produced somewhere between about 0.9 and 10 billion PBMCs.

Using the deep immunoSEQ assay, TCR CDR3 regions were amplified from genomic DNA by multiplex PCR. Extracted genomic DNA from each cell subset was distributed evenly across all wells of several immunoSEQ 96-well plates, and each plate was treated as a replicate. For sorted subsets, each replicate PCR was loaded with approximately 200 ng genomic DNA, equivalent to 30,000 or so T cell genomes. Purified libraries were measured with a Qubit 3.0 fluorometer, size-checked on a Bioanalyzer 2100, and measured again with the KAPA Library Quantification kit. Each immunoSEQ 96-well plate was sequenced on its own single-read 150-cycle Illumina NextSeq 550 flow cell. In the original analysis: Because the immunoSEQ output included only junctional sequences and no quality scores, the filtering could not be the same as the filtering used for full-length reads. Sequences were annotated with PyIR, a Python wrapper for IgBLAST v1.9, using IMGT germline references to assign V/J genes and CDR3. Reads were removed for weak V/J assignments (E-value above 1e-6), missing CDR3, stop codons, out-of-frame junctions, or ambiguous translated residues. V3J clonotypes were defined by identical inferred V gene, J gene, and CDR3 amino acid sequence. To compute the percentage overlap between repertoires, the number of shared unique clonotypes was divided by the size of the smaller repertoire. RTK rarefaction, the Chao1 estimator, and Recon v2.1 estimates of unobserved clonotypes were used to assess repertoire richness. OLGA was used to compute generation probabilities for all TCRbeta clonotypes that the gDNA method yielded from four donors. TCRdb limited this immuneACCESS table to in-frame rearrangements with V and J called. A share of clones is missing; checked studies link under half to unresolved V genes, and the rest is unexplained. Clone size and the V and J calls come from that table; the DNA yielded D and trimming. This sample has roughly 170,000 clones in its table, and 65% to 70% of those were observed once. The leading ten clones occupy 10% of the sample.

There are 15 amino acids in the CDR3, from cysteine to phenylalanine inclusive. Only the CDR3 region is kept as DNA, spanning 45 bases read in frame from base 1. The V and J ends are trimmed by 6 bases and 3 bases, leaving 16 bases between them. CDR1 SGHAT and CDR2 FQNNGV were looked up in the germline V gene. The donors were healthy, HIV-negative adults who had no recently reported acute infections or vaccinations. Every donor was a Caucasian adult residing in Nashville, Tennessee, USA. CD4+ T cells were enriched through magnetic negative selection, after which naive cells were positively selected on CD45RA and the remaining negative fraction served as the memory subset. Blood was obtained by leukapheresis, after which PBMCs were separated by Ficoll-Histopaque density gradient centrifugation and cryopreserved in liquid nitrogen vapor phase. Purity and quantity of every magnetically sorted T cell population were checked by analytical flow cytometry. Genomic DNA was isolated from every sorted fraction and measured by UV absorbance on a Nanodrop 2000c.

The paper as a whole reports these results and caveats: Sampling was restricted to blood, and TCR repertoires in tissue are likely to differ from TCR repertoires in blood. Incomplete sequencing was indicated by rarefaction of sorted-subset datasets, despite the large sequencing depth. Pairwise subsampling led to the expectation that sequencing depth would affect the degree of clonotype sharing among donors. The small number of donors limited the genetic and exposure-history diversity represented. When several donors were compared, the shared fraction of clonotypes was around 5% for naive CD4, 3% to 4% for naive CD8, 2% to 2.5% for memory CD4, and under 0.5% for memory CD8. Higher generation probabilities were observed for clonotypes shared by all four sorted-subset donors than for non-shared clonotypes. Estimated clonotype richness was generally larger for naive than for memory subsets.

This clone came up once. It lacks a known antigen. It has no much larger one-base neighbor in the sample; base qualities were not kept. The clonotype comes from a young man in good health. The sequencing sample was made of memory CD4+ T cells sorted from blood. The sample's cell subset or site label, decoded: CD45RA-negative fraction. The chain employs TRBV11-2 and TRBJ2-3, and possibly TRBD2, on 6 matching bases. The DNA sequence is as follows: TGTGCCAGCAGTCGGGACTCCTCGGGGACAGATACGCAGTATTTT. This sequence encodes CASSRDSSGTDTQYF.